The 17 T cell receptor beta chains below were found in one sample sequenced in a study of OX40 agonist ivuxolimab in advanced cancers. TCRdb's table, derived via immunoSEQ multiplex PCR, lists solely in-frame clones and lacks some. The table shows about 47,000 clones, with about 85% occurring only once. The source material was CD4+ or CD8+ T cells sorted from blood, sampled in a trial of the OX40 agonist ivuxolimab. The receptors come from an adult with an advanced solid tumor such as melanoma, head and neck, liver or kidney cancer.

The genes are TRBV12-5 and TRBJ2-5, with D maybe TRBD1 (6 bases). Germline V gene data show CDR1 as LGHNT and CDR2 as FRNRAP. V shed 6 bases and J shed 5 bases, with 22 bases lying between them. The length of the CDR3 is 16 residues. The CDR3, as DNA: TGTGCTAGTGGCCTACTCGTGCAGGGGCTCATGGAGACCCAGTACTTC. Its translation: CASGLLVQGLMETQYF.

V usage is TRBV6-5 and J usage is TRBJ2-1; unclear D gene. The CDR3 length is 15 residues. The V gene lost 2 bases and the J gene lost 0 bases, with 8 bases spanning the gap. Germline V CDR1 and CDR2: MNHEY, SVGAGI. The DNA of the CDR3 is TGTGCCAGCAGTTACCAATCCTTCTCCTACAATGAGCAGTTCTTC. This codes for CASSYQSFSYNEQFF.

In DNA, the CDR3 is TGTGCCAGTAGTATGTCAGCCCCAGGCTACGAGCAGTACTTC. This encodes CASSMSAPGYEQYF. The gene calls are TRBV19 and TRBJ2-7; D gene uncertain. Trimming removed 3 bases at V and 3 bases at J, with 12 bases between. CDR1 and CDR2 (germline): LNHDA, SQIVND (reference sequence). There are 14 residues in the CDR3. The full variable domain, in which reference TRBV19 and TRBJ2-7 provide the parts outside the CDR3, is DGGITQSPKYLFRKEGQNVTLSCEQNLNHDAMYWYRQDPGQGLRLIYYSQIVNDFQKGDIAEGYSVSREKKESFPLTVTSAQKNPTAFYLCASSMSAPGYEQYFGPGTRLTVT.

V and J are TRBV7-9 and TRBJ1-1; tentative D call: TRBD1 (5 bases). This CDR3 is built from 13 residues. V lost 3 bases and J 4 bases, leaving 9 bases between the germline ends. Germline CDR1 and CDR2: SEHNR and FQNEAQ (reference sequence). The CDR3 DNA reads as TGTGCCAGCAGCTTTGGGGGGTCCACTGAAGCTTTCTTT. Translating it yields CASSFGGSTEAFF.

The V and J genes are TRBV5-1 and TRBJ1-1; the match to TRBD1 covers 8 bases. Germline values: CDR1 SGHRS, CDR2 YFSETQ. The CDR3 length is 14 residues. V was pared by 5 bases and J by 6 bases, with 9 bases of the junction left unmatched. In nucleotides, the CDR3 is TGCGCCAGCAGTTCCCGCAGGGGGCTCTCTGAAGCTTTCTTT. It encodes CASSSRRGLSEAFF.

The V call is TRBV7-9, the J call TRBJ2-3; the match to TRBD1 covers 7 bases. The V and J ends lost 0 bases and 5 bases, in that order; junction bases with no gene match: 5. CDR1 SEHNR and CDR2 FQNEAQ come from the germline V gene (reference sequence). The CDR3 consists of 15 residues. The CDR3 DNA reads as TGTGCCAGCAGCTTAGCGCCCCAGGGGGAAGATACGCAGTATTTT. Translating it yields CASSLAPQGEDTQYF.

The chain carries TRBV5-1 and TRBJ1-3; D might be TRBD1 (6 bases). The germline gives CDR1 SGHRS, CDR2 YFSETQ. The CDR3 length is 15 residues. V was pared by 0 bases and J by 4 bases, with 11 bases between. This chain's CDR3 is CASSLEGVDGNTIYF. CDR3 in DNA: TGCGCCAGCAGCTTGGAGGGGGTGGACGGAAACACCATATATTTT.

This clone was recorded only once. The rearrangement uses TRBV2 and TRBJ2-3; 12 bases align to TRBD2. The CDR3 loop spans 15 amino acids. Germline loops: CDR1 SNHLY, CDR2 FYNNEI. The J segment lost 6 bases and the V segment lost 8 bases, leaving 9 bases of the junction unmatched. CDR3 sequence: CASLPTSGGSDTQYF. The CDR3, as DNA: TGTGCCAGCCTTCCGACTAGCGGGGGTTCCGATACGCAGTATTTT.

The V call is TRBV6-6, the J call TRBJ2-1; D possibly uses TRBD1 or TRBD2 (6 bases each). V lost 6 bases and J lost 9, with 12 bases in between. The CDR3 has 12 amino acids. Germline V gene data show CDR1 as MNHNY and CDR2 as SVGAGI (reference sequence). CDR3 residues: CASRSQGLEQFF. The CDR3 nucleotides read TGTGCCAGCAGATCACAGGGACTTGAGCAGTTCTTC.

The V and J genes are TRBV25-1 and TRBJ2-5, with 8 bases identical to TRBD1. With the DNA end fitting TRBJ2-7 better, the J assignment may be wrong. The CDR3 loop spans 15 amino acids. CDR1 is MGHDK and CDR2 is SYGVNS in the germline V gene. CDR3 sequence (DNA): TGTGCCAGCAGTGATGGCAGGGGGCGGTTCTACGAGCAGTACTTC. Translating gives CASSDGRGRFYEQYF.

The chain has TRBV30 and TRBJ1-1, with D tentatively TRBD1 (5 bases). Deletions cut 1 base from V and 3 bases from J, with 9 bases between. Germline V gives CDR1 GTSNPN, CDR2 SVGIG (reference sequence). The CDR3 spans 13 residues. CDR3 DNA sequence: TGTGCCTGGAGTGATTGGGGGGACACTGAAGCTTTCTTT. Amino acids: CAWSDWGDTEAFF.

V usage is TRBV6-1 and J usage is TRBJ1-3; a weak D match, TRBD1 (5 bases). The germline CDR1 and CDR2 sequences are MNHNS and SASEGT. V lost 2 bases, J lost 2 bases, and 10 bases lay in between. CDR3 size: 15 residues. CDR3 residues: CASSEWLGAGNTIYF. The CDR3 coding sequence is TGTGCCAGCAGTGAATGGTTAGGGGCTGGAAACACCATATATTTT.

The chain combines TRBV30 with TRBJ1-6, with 7 bases lining up with TRBD1. The CDR3 covers 15 residues. Germline V gives CDR1 GTSNPN, CDR2 SVGIG (reference sequence). V was clipped by 1 base and J by 8 bases; unmatched bases: 8. CDR3 region: CAWSATGPMYSPLHF. For the CDR3, the DNA is TGTGCCTGGAGTGCGACAGGGCCTATGTATTCACCCCTCCACTTT. The full variable domain, its missing parts supplied by reference TRBV30 and TRBJ1-6, is SQTIHQWPATLVQPVGSPLSLECTVEGTSNPNLYWYRQAAGRGLQLLFYSVGIGQISSEVPQNLSASRPQDRQFILSSKKLLLSDSGFYLCAWSATGPMYSPLHFGNGTRLTVT.

This chain joins TRBV29-1 and TRBJ1-2; a weak D match, TRBD1 (6 bases). V was cut by 7 bases and J by 4 bases, with 16 bases left in between. Germline values: CDR1 SQVTM, CDR2 ANQGSEA. CDR3 length: 13 amino acids. This CDR3 is CSANNRETYGYTF. The CDR3 region has the DNA TGCAGCGCAAATAACAGGGAGACCTATGGCTACACCTTC.

The rearrangement uses TRBV5-1 and TRBJ2-3, with 8 bases lining up with TRBD1. V shed 2 bases and J 4 bases; nucleotides not matched to a gene: 9. The CDR3 consists of 16 residues. Germline V lookup: CDR1 SGHRS, CDR2 YFSETQ. The CDR3: CASSFRGRGQADTQYF. CDR3 coding DNA: TGCGCCAGCAGCTTCAGGGGCAGGGGGCAGGCAGATACGCAGTATTTT. Full variable domain (remainder filled in from reference TRBV5-1 and TRBJ2-3): KAGVTQTPRYLIKTRGQQVTLSCSPISGHRSVSWYQQTPGQGLQFLFEYFSETQRNKGNFPGRFSGRQFSNSRSEMNVSTLELGDSALYLCASSFRGRGQADTQYFGPGTRLTVL.

This clone was seen only once. CDR3 protein: CASSRNRDRGYEQYF. CDR3 nucleotides: TGCGCCAGCAGCCGGAACCGGGACAGAGGCTACGAGCAGTACTTC. V is TRBV4-1 and J is TRBJ2-7; 7 positions match TRBD1. The J segment lost 3 bases and the V segment lost 4 bases, leaving 9 bases of the junction unmatched. CDR3 length equals 15 residues. Germline values: CDR1 MGHRA, CDR2 YSYEKL.

This rearrangement joins TRBV6-4 to TRBJ1-2; TRBD1 agrees at 8 bases. The CDR3 spans 18 residues. Looked up from germline, CDR1 is MRHNA and CDR2 is SNTAGT. The junction had 12 bases not matched to a gene; V was cut back by 0 bases and J by 3 bases. The DNA of the CDR3 is TGTGCCAGCAGTGACTCTCTAGTCAGGACAGGGAGTTACTATGGCTACACCTTC. It codes for CASSDSLVRTGSYYGYTF.